The 2 T cell receptor beta chains given below trace back to one sample, sequenced in a study of beta chain features in type 1 diabetes. Since all of the isolated RNA was reverse transcribed, expressed TCRB transcripts were what got sequenced. Using immunoSEQ multiplex PCR, the repertoire was profiled, and TCRdb retains in-frame clones only, with some absent. This sample has about 230,000 clones; roughly 9.6% occur once, and the top ten carry about 0.037%. Specimen: naive CD4+ T cells from blood. Receptor source: a woman aged 18-35 years in good health.

This clone was counted between two and nine times. CDR3 residues: CASSSRTPRTGSGAFF. Here the CDR3 DNA reads TGTGCCAGCAGCTCCCGGACCCCAAGGACGGGGTCGGGAGCTTTCTTT. The chain is built from TRBV7-2 and TRBJ1-1; D is ambiguous. This CDR3 is 16 amino acids long. Germline CDR1 reads SGHTA; CDR2 reads FQGNSA. The ends were cut back, 4 bases at V and 10 bases at J, with 25 bases in the middle.

This clone was detected a few times. This chain links TRBV11-2 with TRBJ2-5; 11 bases are shared with TRBD2. V gave up 6 bases and J gave up 5 bases; unmatched junction bases: 11. CDR3 length: 16 amino acids. From germline, CDR1 is SGHAT and CDR2 FQNNGV. CDR3 in amino acids: CASSSLSSGRRETQYF. The CDR3 DNA is TGTGCCAGCAGTTCTCTTTCTAGCGGGAGGCGGGAGACCCAGTACTTC. The full variable domain, rest sourced from reference TRBV11-2 and TRBJ2-5, is EAGVAQSPRYKIIEKRQSVAFWCNPISGHATLYWYQQILGQGPKLLIQFQNNGVVDDSQLPKDRFSAERLKGVDSTLKIQPAKLEDSAVYLCASSSLSSGRRETQYFGPGTRLLVL.